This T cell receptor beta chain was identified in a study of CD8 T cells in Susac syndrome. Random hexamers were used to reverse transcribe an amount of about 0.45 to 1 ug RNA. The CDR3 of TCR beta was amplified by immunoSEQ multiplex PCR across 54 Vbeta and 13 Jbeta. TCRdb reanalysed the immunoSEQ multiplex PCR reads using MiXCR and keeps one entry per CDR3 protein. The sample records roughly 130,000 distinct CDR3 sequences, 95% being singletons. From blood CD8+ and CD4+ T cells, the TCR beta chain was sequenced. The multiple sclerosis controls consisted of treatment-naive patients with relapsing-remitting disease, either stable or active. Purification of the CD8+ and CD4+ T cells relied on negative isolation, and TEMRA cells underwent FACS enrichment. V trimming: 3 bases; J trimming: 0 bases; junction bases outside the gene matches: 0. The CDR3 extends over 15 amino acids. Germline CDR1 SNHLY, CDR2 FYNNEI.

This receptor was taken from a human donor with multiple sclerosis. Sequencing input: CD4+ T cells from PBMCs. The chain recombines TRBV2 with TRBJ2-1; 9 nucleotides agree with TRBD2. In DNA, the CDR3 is TGTGCCAGCAGTGATAGCGGGAGCTCCTACAATGAGCAGTTCTTC. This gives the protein CASSDSGSSYNEQFF.